The entry that follows covers one TCR beta chain sequence. Its antigen is unidentified. This sample was taken from a study of radiotherapy plus CTLA-4 blockade in lung cancer. General study points: In blood, tumor-derived TCR clones expanded after radiotherapy plus ipilimumab. Early blood T cell clone dynamics, with interferon-beta, were reported to best predict response.

Some clones are missing from TCRdb's copy, which holds only in-frame ones; the method was immunoSEQ multiplex PCR. The table has about 60,000 clones, about three quarters seen once. Germline V CDR1 and CDR2: SGHRS, YFSETQ. Trimming pared 0 bases from V and 5 bases from J, leaving 11 bases between. The CDR3 spans 14 residues. The chain carries TRBV5-1 and TRBJ2-5, with TRBD1 as a possible D gene (6 bases). The source of this sequence is a human donor with non-small cell lung cancer who had a partial response to radiotherapy plus ipilimumab. Here the sequenced sample was peripheral blood, taken from a patient treated with radiotherapy plus ipilimumab. CDR3 DNA: TGCGCCAGCAGCTTGGAAGGGACAAGGGAGACCCAGTACTTC. Amino acid sequence: CASSLEGTRETQYF.